Listed here are 26 T cell receptor beta chains from one sample, sequenced in a study of T-cell reconstitution after alpha-beta-depleted transplantation in children. The TCRbeta library incorporated unique molecular identifiers. TCRdb passed the PCR reads through MiXCR, listing each CDR3 protein once. The sample records some 280,000 distinct CDR3 sequences, about a tenth being singletons. Sequences were derived from PBMCs from the stem cell graft donor, sampled from the stem cell graft. The receptors originated from a human donor who donated a stem cell graft to a child with SCID.

This clonotype occurred a few times. The rearrangement joins TRBV12-3 or TRBV12-4 to TRBJ1-1; no definite D call. Trimming took off 8 bases at V and 3 bases at J, with 16 bases between the two ends. CDR3 length: 14 residues. CDR3 residues: CASCGPGVYTEAFF. In DNA, the CDR3 is TGTGCCAGCTGCGGACCGGGTGTGTACACTGAAGCTTTCTTT.

This chain joins TRBV5-6 and TRBJ2-3; D could derive from TRBD1 or TRBD2 (5 bases each). Trimming removed 3 bases from V and 1 base from J, with 15 bases in between. In germline, CDR1 is SGHDT, CDR2 YYEEEE. The CDR3 has 16 amino acids. The CDR3 protein is CASSSTGTSRTDTQYF. The CDR3 DNA reads TGTGCCAGCAGCTCCACCGGGACCTCCCGCACAGATACGCAGTATTTT.

The chain has TRBV7-8 and TRBJ2-1, with 7 bases that match TRBD2. The CDR3 contains 14 residues. Germline CDR1 is SGHVS and CDR2 is FQNEAQ. Unmatched junction bases numbered 13, after V lost 10 bases and J lost 7 bases. CDR3 bases: TGTGCCACTCTCCCTGGGGGGGGTCAGAATGAGCAGTTCTTC. It yields the protein CATLPGGGQNEQFF.

This sequence joins TRBV12-3 or TRBV12-4 and TRBJ2-2; 9 nucleotides match TRBD2. V lost 3 bases, J lost 5 bases, and 10 bases stayed unmatched. The CDR3 sequence is 17 residues long. The CDR3 DNA reads TGTGCCAGCAGTTTTGTTAGCGGGGGCCGTGGAACCGGGGAGCTGTTTTTT. It is translated as CASSFVSGGRGTGELFF.

This rearrangement joins TRBV7-3 to TRBJ2-5; TRBD2 aligns across 7 bases. Germline values: CDR1 SGHTA, CDR2 FQGTGA. Losses at the gene ends were 0 bases for V and 5 bases for J; bases not matched to a gene: 3. This CDR3 is built from 14 residues. The CDR3 DNA reads TGTGCCAGCAGCTTAACAAAGGGAGGGGAGACCCAGTACTTC. Protein: CASSLTKGGETQYF.

The table lists this clonotype with many counts. CDR3 loop: CASSLQVGGANVLTF. The CDR3 DNA sequence: TGTGCCAGCAGCCTACAGGTCGGTGGGGCCAACGTCCTGACTTTC. The rearrangement joins TRBV2 to TRBJ2-6; possible D gene TRBD1, 5 bases. Germline-derived CDR1 and CDR2 are SNHLY and FYNNEI. Trimming took off 6 bases at V and 3 bases at J, with 12 bases between the two ends. This CDR3 region has 15 residues.

V is TRBV7-8 and J is TRBJ2-1, with 10 bases lining up with TRBD1. The CDR3 extends over 15 amino acids. Germline lookup yields CDR1 SGHVS and CDR2 FQNEAQ. V shed 2 bases, J shed 8 bases, and the junction held 6 bases outside the gene matches. CDR3 coding DNA: TGTGCCAGCAGCTTACAGGACAGGGGGATCGATGAGCAGTTCTTC. Protein: CASSLQDRGIDEQFF. Drawing the rest from reference TRBV7-8 and TRBJ2-1, the complete variable domain is GAGVSQSPRYKVAKRGQDVALRCDPISGHVSLFWYQQALGQGPEFLTYFQNEAQLDKSGLPSDRFFAERPEGSVSTLKIQRTQQEDSAVYLCASSLQDRGIDEQFFGPGTRLTVL.

This chain joins TRBV7-9 and TRBJ1-1; D may be TRBD1 (5 bases). V gave up 4 bases and J gave up 1 base, with 13 bases separating them. CDR1 and CDR2 from the germline V gene are SEHNR and FQNEAQ (reference sequence). CDR3 length: 15 amino acids. The chain's CDR3 is CASSSSRDGNTEAFF. The CDR3 DNA sequence: TGTGCCAGCAGCTCGTCCCGGGACGGGAACACTGAAGCTTTCTTT. Together with reference TRBV7-9 and TRBJ1-1, the CDR3 gives the full variable domain: DTGVSQNPRHKITKRGQNVTFRCDPISEHNRLYWYRQTLGQGPEFLTYFQNEAQLEKSRLLSDRFSAERPKGSFSTLEIQRTEQGDSAMYLCASSSSRDGNTEAFFGQGTRLTVV.

CDR3 loop: CASRALGTGLGETQYF. The CDR3 coding sequence is TGTGCCAGCAGGGCCTTAGGGACAGGGCTGGGAGAGACCCAGTACTTC. The J gene is TRBJ2-5, the V gene TRBV12-3 or TRBV12-4, with TRBD1 matching over 9 bases. The CDR3 runs 16 residues. After removal of 6 bases from V and 4 bases from J, the junction contained 12 bases not matched to a gene.

This clonotype came up a few times. The chain uses TRBV6-4 and TRBJ2-2; possibly TRBD2 for D (6 bases). Germline V gene sequence: CDR1 MRHNA, CDR2 SNTAGT. V was clipped by 0 bases and J by 3 bases, with 17 bases between them. CDR3 length equals 18 residues. CDR3 in amino acids: CASSDSGVAATHTGELFF. The CDR3 nucleotides are TGTGCCAGCAGTGACTCAGGGGTAGCGGCAACCCACACCGGGGAGCTGTTTTTT.

This clonotype was detected only a few times. V usage is TRBV5-1 and J usage is TRBJ2-1; 7 bases are shared with TRBD2. V dropped 2 bases and J dropped 6; count of bases not matched to a gene: 11. This CDR3 has 16 amino acids. CDR1 and CDR2 from the germline V gene are SGHRS and YFSETQ. The CDR3 bases are TGCGCCAGCAGCTTTTACTCCGGGGGGACTTTCAATGAGCAGTTCTTC. It yields the protein CASSFYSGGTFNEQFF.

This clonotype was found many times. This chain links TRBV9 with TRBJ2-7, with D perhaps given as TRBD1 or TRBD2 (6 bases each). Germline V lookup: CDR1 SGDLS, CDR2 YYNGEE. V lost 5 bases, J lost 7 bases, and 19 bases lay in between. The CDR3 totals 14 residues. The CDR3 bases are TGTGCCAGCAGGCCGGGGGACATTCCGGGGGAGCAGTACTTC. Protein sequence: CASRPGDIPGEQYF.

V and J are TRBV6-5 and TRBJ1-2; 9 nucleotides match TRBD1. The CDR3 spans 12 residues. Looked up from germline, CDR1 is MNHEY and CDR2 is SVGAGI. The J segment lost 13 bases and the V segment lost 6 bases, leaving 9 bases of the junction unmatched. CDR3 sequence reads: CASSPRGTGSTF. CDR3 nucleotide sequence: TGTGCCAGCAGCCCGCGGGGGACAGGGTCCACCTTC.

This clonotype was counted a few times. The chain uses TRBV9 and TRBJ2-3; 8 positions match TRBD2. The CDR3 is made up of 15 amino acids. Germline V gene data show CDR1 as SGDLS and CDR2 as YYNGEE. Trimming at V came to 3 bases and at J to 2 bases, leaving 5 bases not matched to a gene. CDR3 DNA sequence: TGTGCCAGCAGCGCGCGGGGGGTCCCCACAGATACGCAGTATTTT. Amino acids: CASSARGVPTDTQYF.

This clonotype was found a few times. The chain recombines TRBV10-1 with TRBJ2-3; D ambiguous. The CDR3 is 14 residues long. V was pared by 3 bases and J by 4 bases, with 11 bases between. Germline CDR1 reads WNHNN; CDR2 reads SYGVQD (reference sequence). CDR3 amino acids: CASSESPAADTQYF. CDR3 DNA: TGCGCCAGCAGTGAATCGCCGGCGGCAGATACGCAGTATTTT.

The chain has TRBV29-1 and TRBJ2-3; maybe TRBD2 (5 bases). This CDR3 has 12 amino acids. Germline CDR1 is SQVTM and CDR2 is ANQGSEA. The V gene lost 5 bases and the J gene lost 7 bases, with 13 bases spanning the gap. As DNA, the CDR3 is TGCAGCGTTTTCCAGGACTCGAATACGCAGTATTTT. It specifies CSVFQDSNTQYF.

This clonotype was picked up a small number of times. The chain uses TRBV6-4 and TRBJ2-1; 10 bases fit TRBD2. The CDR3 extends over 15 amino acids. Per germline, CDR1 MRHNA and CDR2 SNTAGT. The J segment lost 9 bases and the V segment lost 0 bases, leaving 5 bases of the junction unmatched. The DNA of the CDR3 is TGTGCCAGCAGTGACTCGAGCGGGGGGGCCTTTGAGCAGTTCTTC. This encodes CASSDSSGGAFEQFF.

This clonotype was seen a few times. The chain's CDR3 is CASSPPAALREQYF. The DNA for the CDR3 is TGTGCCAGCAGTCCCCCGGCTGCCCTACGCGAGCAGTACTTC. The rearrangement joins TRBV27 to TRBJ2-7; D not resolved. Trimming pared 5 bases from V and 6 bases from J, leaving 17 bases between. Germline CDR1 MNHEY, CDR2 SMNVEV (reference sequence). The CDR3 totals 14 residues.

This clonotype was counted only a few times. This chain uses TRBV21-1 with TRBJ1-1; the table calls TRBD1, which could not be checked here. TRBV21-1 is termed a pseudogene. The CDR3 contains 16 residues. CDR3: CASSKGFRKGATEAFF. CDR3 nucleotide sequence: TGTGCCAGCAGCAAAGGCTTTAGGAAGGGGGCTACTGAAGCTTTCTTT.

In this sample, this clonotype turned up many times. J is TRBJ2-2 and V is TRBV12-3 or TRBV12-4, with D unresolved. The V end lost 3 bases, the J end lost 4 bases, and 18 bases lay between the germline ends. The length of the CDR3 is 17 residues. The CDR3 here is CASSFLAVKKFTGELFF. CDR3 DNA sequence: TGTGCCAGCAGTTTCCTTGCAGTCAAAAAATTCACCGGGGAGCTGTTTTTT.

This clonotype was detected ten times or more. This rearrangement joins TRBV5-1 to TRBJ2-7, with D perhaps TRBD2 (7 bases). CDR1 SGHRS and CDR2 YFSETQ come from the germline V gene. The CDR3 is 13 residues long. V gave up 2 bases and J gave up 3 bases, with 9 bases separating them. The CDR3, as DNA: TGCGCCAGCAGCTTAGGGGGGGACTACGAGCAGTACTTC. Its protein product is CASSLGGDYEQYF. Drawing the rest from reference TRBV5-1 and TRBJ2-7, the complete variable domain is KAGVTQTPRYLIKTRGQQVTLSCSPISGHRSVSWYQQTPGQGLQFLFEYFSETQRNKGNFPGRFSGRQFSNSRSEMNVSTLELGDSALYLCASSLGGDYEQYFGPGTRLTVT.

The genes are TRBV10-3 and TRBJ2-5, with 8 bases aligning to TRBD2. V shed 4 bases and J 3 bases; nucleotides not matched to a gene: 10. This CDR3 has 16 amino acids. Looked up from germline, CDR1 is ENHRY and CDR2 is SYGVKD. DNA of the CDR3: TGTGCCATCAGTGGCAGACTAGCGTGGGGCGAAGAGACCCAGTACTTC. It translates to CAISGRLAWGEETQYF.

This clonotype was detected a few times. This chain uses TRBV7-8 with TRBJ2-7; TRBD1 matches 7 bases. Germline V gene data show CDR1 as SGHVS and CDR2 as FQNEAQ. The CDR3 contains 13 residues. V dropped 8 bases and J dropped 2; count of bases not matched to a gene: 6. This CDR3 reads CASRHRGTYEQYF. The DNA for the CDR3 is TGTGCCAGCCGGCACAGGGGCACCTACGAGCAGTACTTC.

This clonotype was counted a single time. This chain joins TRBV6-5 and TRBJ2-2; either TRBD1 or TRBD2 may supply D (5 bases each). The CDR3 is made up of 18 amino acids. The germline V and J ends were trimmed by 0 bases and 4 bases, with 18 bases remaining between them. CDR1 is MNHEY and CDR2 is SVGAGI in the germline V gene. DNA of the CDR3: TGTGCCAGCAGTTACTCGAGTCCAGGTCTCGGGACCACCGGGGAGCTGTTTTTT. Translating it yields CASSYSSPGLGTTGELFF.

The chain employs TRBV27 and TRBJ2-7; possibly TRBD2 for D (5 bases). V was trimmed by 2 bases and J by 2 bases, leaving 10 bases between them. CDR1 and CDR2 from the germline V gene are MNHEY and SMNVEV (reference sequence). The CDR3 consists of 14 residues. CDR3 in amino acids: CASSLDGGPYEQYF. In DNA, the CDR3 is TGTGCCAGCAGTTTAGATGGAGGCCCCTACGAGCAGTACTTC.

This clonotype was seen a handful of times. The rearrangement links TRBV6-5 to TRBJ2-2, with 12 bases identical to TRBD2. Germline assignment: CDR1 MNHEY and CDR2 SVGAGI. The trim removed 0 bases at V and 2 bases at J, leaving 4 bases unmatched. CDR3 length equals 18 residues. The CDR3 loop reads CASSYSSSGGANTGELFF. The CDR3 DNA reads as TGTGCCAGCAGTTACTCGTCTAGCGGGGGGGCCAACACCGGGGAGCTGTTTTTT.